This T cell receptor beta chain stems from a study of blood T cell repertoires in COVID-19 (dated by TCRdb to 2019 to 2021). In the study overall: Samples covering the acute and convalescent phases of COVID-19 were provided by collaborators in the United States, Italy and Spain. Sample metadata almost always included a de-identified subject ID, COVID-19 status, age in years and sex. A freely available public database, intended as a resource for researchers studying the immune response to SARS-CoV-2, is where the repertoires were released. The dataset comprised deeply sampled blood TCRbeta repertoires from subjects exposed to, actively infected with, or recovered from COVID-19. The material from the prospective study consisted of cDNA or gDNA derived from T cells, B-cell-depleted T cells, or PBMCs. Where available, HLA class I and class II types were taken from metadata supplied by the sample provider and were not determined by assay-based typing. The samples were drawn from two sources: the first 160 participants of the ongoing ImmuneRACE study, and 1,000 to 1,500 subjects contributed by 6 global collaborators. Findings and caveats that apply to the study as a whole: The quantity of clinical and demographic metadata differed by source and by participant and was supplied without curation.

In regard to this clone: Its antigen remains unidentified. No much larger clone is present one base from it, and per-base qualities are unavailable.

Collaborating institutions collected whole blood in K2EDTA tubes following their own protocols. For TCRbeta analysis, collaborator samples were shipped as frozen whole blood, as isolated PBMCs, or as DNA extracted from either sample type. Germline trimming: 4 bases from V, 4 bases from J; junction bases outside gene matches: 10. The germline V gene specifies SGHRS as CDR1 and YFSETQ as CDR2. The CDR3 covers 15 residues, taking in both the cysteine and the phenylalanine. Just CDR3 DNA is preserved here, 45 bases in frame from base 1. The immunoSEQ Assay, a bias-controlled multiplex PCR, was used to amplify TCRbeta CDR3 regions from genomic DNA. Turning to the authors' computational methods: Nucleated cell counts per sample were estimated from amplification of reference gene primers within the assay. Sequence reads were collapsed and filtered to measure the absolute abundance of every unique TCRbeta CDR3 rearrangement. Productive Simpson clonality was computed per sample as the square root of Simpson's diversity index over productive rearrangements. Not all clones reach the TCRdb copy of this immuneACCESS table, which keeps in-frame sequences only. Checked studies attribute under half of the gap to unresolved V genes and leave the rest unexplained. The V and J calls and clone size are taken from that table; D and trimming were inferred from the DNA. The table for this sample lists approximately 200,000 clones; 88% of them were counted only once. Around 2.9% of the sample is taken by the ten largest.

The sequencing input was peripheral blood. The rearrangement joined TRBV5-1 to TRBJ1-1; TRBD1 lines up with 7 middle nucleotides. The source of this sequence is a woman aged 60-70 years with acute or convalescent COVID-19. DNA sequence: TGCGCCAGCAGCCCTTCCCGACAGGGAGGCACTGAAGCTTTCTTT. Its protein product is CASSPSRQGGTEAFF.